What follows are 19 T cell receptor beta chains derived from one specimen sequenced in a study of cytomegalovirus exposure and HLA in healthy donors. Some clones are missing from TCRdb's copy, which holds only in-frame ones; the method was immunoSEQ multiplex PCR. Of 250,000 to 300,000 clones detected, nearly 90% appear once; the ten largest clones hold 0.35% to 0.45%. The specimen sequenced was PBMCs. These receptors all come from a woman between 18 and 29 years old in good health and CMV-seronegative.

The CDR3 region is CASTQLAGGSYHPSTDTQYF. DNA of the CDR3: TGCGCCAGCACCCAATTAGCGGGGGGATCCTATCATCCTAGCACAGATACGCAGTATTTT. The chain recombines TRBV5-1 with TRBJ2-3; TRBD2 matches at 10 bases. With 6 bases clipped from V and 0 bases from J, the junction kept 19 bases outside the gene matches. Germline values: CDR1 SGHRS, CDR2 YFSETQ. The CDR3 runs to 20 residues.

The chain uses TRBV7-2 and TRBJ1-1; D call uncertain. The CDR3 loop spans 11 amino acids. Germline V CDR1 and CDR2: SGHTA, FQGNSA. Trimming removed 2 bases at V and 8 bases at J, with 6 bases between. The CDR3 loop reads CASSLLQEAFF. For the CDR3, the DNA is TGTGCCAGCAGCTTATTACAGGAAGCTTTCTTT.

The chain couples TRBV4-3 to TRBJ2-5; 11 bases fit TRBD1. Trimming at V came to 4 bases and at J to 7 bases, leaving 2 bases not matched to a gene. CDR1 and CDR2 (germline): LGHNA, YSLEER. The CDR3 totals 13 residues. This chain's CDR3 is CASSLGTGGTQYF. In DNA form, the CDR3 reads TGCGCCAGCAGCCTTGGGACAGGGGGGACCCAGTACTTC.

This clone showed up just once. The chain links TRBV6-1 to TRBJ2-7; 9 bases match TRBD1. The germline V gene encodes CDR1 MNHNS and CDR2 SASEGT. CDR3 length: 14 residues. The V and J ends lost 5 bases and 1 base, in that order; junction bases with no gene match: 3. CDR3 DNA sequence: TGTGCCAGCAGTTGGACAGGGGCGTCCTACGAGCAGTACGTC. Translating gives CASSWTGASYEQYV.

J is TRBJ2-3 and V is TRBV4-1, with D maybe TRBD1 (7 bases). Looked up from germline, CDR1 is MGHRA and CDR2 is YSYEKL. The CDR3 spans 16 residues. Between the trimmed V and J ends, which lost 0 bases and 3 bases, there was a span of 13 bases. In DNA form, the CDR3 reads TGCGCCAGCAGCCAAGAAGGGGGCCGGGGGACAGATACGCAGTATTTT. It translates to CASSQEGGRGTDTQYF.

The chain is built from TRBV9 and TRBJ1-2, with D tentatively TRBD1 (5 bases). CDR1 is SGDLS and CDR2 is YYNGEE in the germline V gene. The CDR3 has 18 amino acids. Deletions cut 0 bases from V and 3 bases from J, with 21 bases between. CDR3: CASSVESVPGDSYYGYTF. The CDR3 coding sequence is TGTGCCAGCAGCGTAGAGTCCGTGCCGGGGGACTCCTACTATGGCTACACCTTC. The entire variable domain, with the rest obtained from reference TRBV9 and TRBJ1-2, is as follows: DSGVTQTPKHLITATGQRVTLRCSPRSGDLSVYWYQQSLDQGLQFLIQYYNGEERAKGNILERFSAQQFPDLHSELNLSSLELGDSALYFCASSVESVPGDSYYGYTFGSGTRLTVV.

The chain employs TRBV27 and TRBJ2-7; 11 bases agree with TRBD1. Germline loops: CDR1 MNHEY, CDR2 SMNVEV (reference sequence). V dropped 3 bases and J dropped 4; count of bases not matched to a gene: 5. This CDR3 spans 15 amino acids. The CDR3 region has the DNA TGTGCCAGCAGTTTTCGCGGACAGGGGGCTTACGAGCAGTACTTC. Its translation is CASSFRGQGAYEQYF.

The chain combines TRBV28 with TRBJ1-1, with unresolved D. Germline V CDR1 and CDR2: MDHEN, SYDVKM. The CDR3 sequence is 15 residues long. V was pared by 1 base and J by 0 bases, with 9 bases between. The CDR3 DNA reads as TGTGCCAGCAGTTTATTTAGCCTGATGAACACTGAAGCTTTCTTT. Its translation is CASSLFSLMNTEAFF.

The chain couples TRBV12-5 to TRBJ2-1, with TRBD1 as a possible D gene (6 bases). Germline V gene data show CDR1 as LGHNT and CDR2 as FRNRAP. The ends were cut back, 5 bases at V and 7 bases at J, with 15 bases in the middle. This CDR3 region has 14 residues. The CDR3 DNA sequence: TGTGCTAGTGGTAAAACAGGGTTGGTGAATGAGCAGTTCTTC. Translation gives CASGKTGLVNEQFF.

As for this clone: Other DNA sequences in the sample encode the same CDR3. The CDR3 spells CASSELAGSTDTQYF. The CDR3 DNA follows: TGTGCCAGCAGTGAATTAGCGGGGAGCACAGATACGCAGTATTTT. The genes are TRBV2 and TRBJ2-3, with TRBD2 identical over 8 bases. Per the germline V gene, CDR1 is SNHLY and CDR2 is FYNNEI. This CDR3 contains 15 residues. Losses at the gene ends were 2 bases for V and 0 bases for J; bases not matched to a gene: 1.

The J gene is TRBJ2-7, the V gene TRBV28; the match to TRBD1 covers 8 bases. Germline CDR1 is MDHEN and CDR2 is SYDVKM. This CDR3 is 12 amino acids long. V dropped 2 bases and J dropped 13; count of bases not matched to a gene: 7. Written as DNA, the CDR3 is TGTGCCAGCAGTTTAGCCAGGGGGCTCCCCTACTTC. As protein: CASSLARGLPYF.

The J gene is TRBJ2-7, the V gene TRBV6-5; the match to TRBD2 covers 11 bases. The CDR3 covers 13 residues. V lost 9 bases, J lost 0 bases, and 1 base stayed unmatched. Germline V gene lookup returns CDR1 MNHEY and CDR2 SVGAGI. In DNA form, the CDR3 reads TGTGCCAGTACTAGCGGGGGCTCCTACGAGCAGTACTTC. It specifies CASTSGGSYEQYF.

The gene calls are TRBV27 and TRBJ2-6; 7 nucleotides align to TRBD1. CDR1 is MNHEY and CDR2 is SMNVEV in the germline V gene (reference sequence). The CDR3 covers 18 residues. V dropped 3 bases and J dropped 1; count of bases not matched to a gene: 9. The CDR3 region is CASSLQVPGGSGANVLTF. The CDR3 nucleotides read TGTGCCAGCAGTTTGCAAGTGCCAGGGGGATCTGGGGCCAACGTCCTGACTTTC.

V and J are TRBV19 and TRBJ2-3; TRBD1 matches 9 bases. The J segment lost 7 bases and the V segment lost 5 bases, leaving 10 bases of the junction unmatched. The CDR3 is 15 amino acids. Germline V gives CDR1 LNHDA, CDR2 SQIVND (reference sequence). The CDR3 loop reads CASSSRGQGRNTQYF. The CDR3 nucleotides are TGTGCCAGTAGTTCCCGAGGACAGGGGAGGAATACGCAGTATTTT.

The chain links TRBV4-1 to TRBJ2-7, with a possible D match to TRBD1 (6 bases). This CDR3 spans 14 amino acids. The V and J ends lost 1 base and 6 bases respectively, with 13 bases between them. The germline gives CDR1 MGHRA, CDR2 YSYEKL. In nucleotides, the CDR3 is TGCGCCAGCAGCCAAGCGGGACATATTTCCGAGCAGTACTTC. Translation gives CASSQAGHISEQYF.

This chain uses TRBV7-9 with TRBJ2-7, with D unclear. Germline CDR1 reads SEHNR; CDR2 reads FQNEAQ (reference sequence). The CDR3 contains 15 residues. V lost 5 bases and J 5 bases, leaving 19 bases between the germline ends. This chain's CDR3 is CASSPTSGPWDEQYF. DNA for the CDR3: TGTGCCAGCAGCCCCACATCGGGTCCCTGGGACGAGCAGTACTTC.

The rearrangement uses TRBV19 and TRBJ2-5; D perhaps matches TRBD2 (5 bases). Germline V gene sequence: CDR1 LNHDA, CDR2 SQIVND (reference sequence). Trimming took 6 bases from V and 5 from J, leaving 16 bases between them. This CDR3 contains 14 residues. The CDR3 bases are TGTGCCAGTAGCGGCGGGCCCCTGCGGGAGACCCAGTACTTC. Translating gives CASSGGPLRETQYF. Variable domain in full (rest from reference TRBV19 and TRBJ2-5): DGGITQSPKYLFRKEGQNVTLSCEQNLNHDAMYWYRQDPGQGLRLIYYSQIVNDFQKGDIAEGYSVSREKKESFPLTVTSAQKNPTAFYLCASSGGPLRETQYFGPGTRLLVL.

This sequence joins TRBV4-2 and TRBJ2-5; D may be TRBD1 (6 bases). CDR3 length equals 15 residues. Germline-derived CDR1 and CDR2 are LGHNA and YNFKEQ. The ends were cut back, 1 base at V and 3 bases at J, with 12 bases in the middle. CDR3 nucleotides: TGTGCCAGCAGCCAAGTGGGGGCCGGTGAAGAGACCCAGTACTTC. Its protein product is CASSQVGAGEETQYF.

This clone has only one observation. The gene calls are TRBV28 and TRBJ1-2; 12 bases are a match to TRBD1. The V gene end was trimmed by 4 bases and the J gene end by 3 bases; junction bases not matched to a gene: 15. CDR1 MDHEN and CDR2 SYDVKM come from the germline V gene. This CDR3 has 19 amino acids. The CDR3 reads CASSSDGTGGVEEHYGYTF. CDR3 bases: TGTGCCAGCAGTTCTGACGGGACAGGGGGCGTCGAGGAACACTATGGCTACACCTTC.